The entry below gives a single T cell receptor (beta chain) sequence along with its context. The germline V gene encodes CDR1 MDHEN and CDR2 SYDVKM. V shed 3 bases and J shed 0 bases, with 12 bases lying between them. The CDR3 consists of 16 residues. These data belong to a study of blood T cell repertoires in COVID-19. Study-wide background: Whether acute or convalescent, the COVID-19 samples came from the United States, Italy and Spain. Sample material is recorded as cDNA or gDNA derived from T cells, B-cell-depleted T cells, or PBMCs.

Study processing details: Scientists estimated how many nucleated cells there were by amplifying reference gene primers. Here immunoSEQ multiplex PCR was the method, and the copy in TCRdb shows in-frame clones only, minus some. V, J and clone size were drawn from that table, and D and trimming were deduced from the DNA. The table has about 170,000 clones, 80% to 85% seen once; the top ten hold about a tenth. This TCR was sampled from a man aged 65-85 years with active or convalescent COVID-19. Input material: peripheral blood. This chain joins TRBV28 and TRBJ1-5; maybe TRBD1 (6 bases). Here the CDR3 reads CASSFSRGYSNQPQHF. Written as DNA, the CDR3 is TGTGCCAGCAGTTTTTCCAGGGGATATAGCAATCAGCCCCAGCATTTT.